Shown below are 23 T cell receptor beta chains from a single sample sequenced in a study of shared clonotypes between healthy human individuals. Selected positively for CCR7 and CD45RO-negative, naive CD8 cells excluded terminally differentiated effector memory CD45RA+ cells. The data were produced by immunoSEQ multiplex PCR, yet TCRdb's version contains in-frame clones alone and is incomplete. The sample shows fewer than 1 million clones, 96% of them seen only once. The sequencing sample was made of naive CD8+ T cells sorted from blood. The receptors shown here come from a man aged 25 to 45 in good health.

This clone was observed a few times. This CDR3 reads CASSEVQGTYEQYF. The CDR3 DNA reads TGTGCCAGCAGTGAAGTACAGGGAACCTACGAGCAGTACTTC. The chain links TRBV6-1 to TRBJ2-7; the D gene is possibly TRBD1 (6 bases). Trimming removed 1 base from V and 2 bases from J, with 9 bases in between. The CDR3 length is 14 residues. Germline-derived CDR1 and CDR2 are MNHNS and SASEGT.

The chain joins TRBV10-2 to TRBJ1-2; D call uncertain. The ends were cut back, 0 bases at V and 4 bases at J, with 12 bases in the middle. Germline-derived CDR1 and CDR2 are WSHSY and SAAADI. This CDR3 has 15 residues. CDR3 residues: CASSESVSSTYGYTF. In nucleotides, the CDR3 is TGCGCCAGCAGTGAGTCGGTCAGCTCAACCTATGGCTACACCTTC.

The V and J genes are TRBV5-5 and TRBJ2-3, with unresolved D. The V end lost 0 bases, the J end lost 0 bases, and 11 bases lay between the germline ends. The CDR3 covers 16 residues. The V gene's germline CDR1 is SGHKS and CDR2 YYEKEE (reference sequence). CDR3 nucleotide sequence: TGTGCCAGCAGCTTGGGGGTCACCCATAGCACAGATACGCAGTATTTT. Amino acids: CASSLGVTHSTDTQYF.

The chain combines TRBV18 with TRBJ2-5; 15 bases line up with TRBD2. V shed 3 bases and J 5 bases; nucleotides not matched to a gene: 4. The CDR3 loop spans 16 amino acids. CDR1 and CDR2 from the germline V gene are KGHSH and LQKENI. The CDR3 is CASSPGTSGRLETQYF. CDR3 in DNA: TGTGCCAGCTCACCGGGGACTAGCGGGAGGTTGGAGACCCAGTACTTC.

This clone was seen only once. The chain is built from TRBV19 and TRBJ1-1; D gene unclear. The germline CDR1 and CDR2 sequences are LNHDA and SQIVND (reference sequence). The CDR3 extends over 12 amino acids. The CDR3 coding sequence is TGTACTACAGTAGGACTGAACACTGAAGCTTTCTTT. Protein product: CTTVGLNTEAFF.

This clone was found once. The chain is built from TRBV27 and TRBJ2-7; 11 nucleotides align to TRBD1. The germline gives CDR1 MNHEY, CDR2 SMNVEV (reference sequence). J was trimmed by 6 bases and V by 6 bases; bases with no gene match: 7. This CDR3 has 14 amino acids. The CDR3 sequence is CASSPDRGLGEQYF. CDR3 DNA: TGTGCCAGCAGCCCGGACAGGGGGCTGGGCGAGCAGTACTTC.

The J gene is TRBJ1-1, the V gene TRBV7-8; D is undetermined. The CDR3 is 16 amino acids. Trimming shortened V by 1 base and J by 0 bases, and 12 bases separated the two germline ends. CDR1 and CDR2 (germline): SGHVS, FQNEAQ. CDR3 loop: CASSLGGRPLNTEAFF. CDR3 sequence (DNA): TGTGCCAGCAGCTTAGGCGGGAGACCCTTGAACACTGAAGCTTTCTTT.

The CDR3 DNA follows: TGTGCCAGCAGCGGTCAGGGGAGCGGGCAGCCCCAGCATTTT. Translation gives CASSGQGSGQPQHF. V gene TRBV7-8 combines with J gene TRBJ1-5; perhaps TRBD1 as D (6 bases). Germline values: CDR1 SGHVS, CDR2 FQNEAQ. The V end lost 5 bases, the J end lost 7 bases, and 15 bases lay between the germline ends. The CDR3 is 14 residues long.

This chain uses TRBV7-9 with TRBJ2-7; TRBD1 matches 8 bases. This CDR3 region has 15 residues. From germline, CDR1 is SEHNR and CDR2 FQNEAQ (reference sequence). Unmatched junction bases numbered 7, after V lost 5 bases and J lost 1 base. The CDR3, as DNA: TGTGCCAGCAGCGTACCGGGACAGGAATCCTACGAGCAGTACTTC. It is translated as CASSVPGQESYEQYF.

The chain links TRBV14 to TRBJ2-1; no reliable D call. The CDR3 loop spans 12 amino acids. The germline gives CDR1 SGHDN, CDR2 FVKESK. Trimming cost V 2 bases and J 11 bases, with 10 bases left between them. The CDR3 DNA is TGTGCCAGCAGCCAATTGGGTTTGAAGCAGTTCTTC. As protein: CASSQLGLKQFF.

The chain couples TRBV7-2 to TRBJ2-7, with 13 nucleotides matching TRBD2. The CDR3 covers 16 residues. The germline V gene encodes CDR1 SGHTA and CDR2 FQGNSA. Trimming took 8 bases from V and 2 from J; bases not matched to a gene: 9. DNA for the CDR3: TGTGCCAGCTCCCATCAAGGACTAGCGGGGGCCTACGAGCAGTACTTC. As protein: CASSHQGLAGAYEQYF.

For the CDR3, the DNA is TGTGCCAGCAGCGAAACAGGGACAGGGACTAACTATGGCTACACCTTC. It codes for CASSETGTGTNYGYTF. This chain connects TRBV7-9 to TRBJ1-2; 9 bases map to TRBD1. Trimming took 5 bases from V and 0 from J; bases not matched to a gene: 7. This CDR3 comprises 16 residues. Looked up from germline, CDR1 is SEHNR and CDR2 is FQNEAQ (reference sequence).

A remark on this clone: The junction shows a germline mismatch at one end, possibly a read error. The J gene is TRBJ1-2, the V gene TRBV15, with D maybe TRBD1 (5 bases). Germline V gives CDR1 LNHNV, CDR2 YYDKDF (reference sequence). This CDR3 comprises 14 residues. The CDR3 nucleotides are TGTGCCACCAGCGGAGAGGGGTTTGGGTATGGCTACACCTTC. The encoded protein is CATSGEGFGYGYTF.

This clone was recorded only once. This chain connects TRBV7-2 to TRBJ1-2, with D perhaps TRBD1 (6 bases). The CDR3 consists of 11 residues. Trimming removed 8 bases from V and 5 bases from J, with 9 bases in between. CDR1 and CDR2 (germline): SGHTA, FQGNSA. CDR3: CASVQGYGYTF. In nucleotides, the CDR3 is TGTGCCAGCGTCCAGGGGTATGGCTACACCTTC.

This clone is a singleton in its sample. The chain links TRBV9 to TRBJ2-1; 10 bases align to TRBD1. CDR1 and CDR2 from the germline V gene are SGDLS and YYNGEE. J lost 5 bases, V lost 0 bases, and 2 bases had no gene match. This CDR3 region has 15 residues. The CDR3 DNA reads TGTGCCAGCAGCGTAGAAGGGACAGGGGACAATGAGCAGTTCTTC. This translates into CASSVEGTGDNEQFF.

The rearrangement uses TRBV29-1 and TRBJ2-5; TRBD2 might be the D (5 bases). Trimming took 4 bases from V and 3 from J, leaving 15 bases between them. The germline CDR1 and CDR2 sequences are SQVTM and ANQGSEA. This CDR3 is built from 14 residues. CDR3 coding DNA: TGCAGCGTTGTTAAAGCGGCAGAGGAAGAGACCCAGTACTTC. Its translation: CSVVKAAEEETQYF.

The genes are TRBV13 and TRBJ2-1; TRBD2 matches at 7 bases. The CDR3 length is 14 residues. V gave up 5 bases and J gave up 6 bases; unmatched junction bases: 7. CDR1 is PRHDT, CDR2 FYEKMQ, per germline (reference sequence). CDR3 bases: TGTGCCAGCAGCGCGGGAGCTCGTCGCAATGAGCAGTTCTTC. This gives the protein CASSAGARRNEQFF.

V and J are TRBV5-4 and TRBJ2-6, with no clear D. The CDR3 extends over 15 amino acids. The germline V gene has CDR1 SGHNT and CDR2 YYREEE (reference sequence). V lost 4 bases to trimming and J lost 0 bases, with 8 bases between them. The CDR3 sequence: CASSSSLSGANVLTF. The CDR3 DNA sequence: TGTGCCAGCAGCAGTTCGCTCTCTGGGGCCAACGTCCTGACTTTC. Looking up the rest from reference TRBV5-4 and TRBJ2-6 gives the full variable domain: ETGVTQSPTHLIKTRGQQVTLRCSSQSGHNTVSWYQQALGQGPQFIFQYYREEENGRGNFPPRFSGLQFPNYSSELNVNALELDDSALYLCASSSSLSGANVLTFGAGSRLTVL.

V usage is TRBV27 and J usage is TRBJ1-2, with D unresolved. Germline lookup yields CDR1 MNHEY and CDR2 SMNVEV (reference sequence). The CDR3 extends over 15 amino acids. The ends were cut back, 6 bases at V and 4 bases at J, with 18 bases in the middle. This CDR3 reads CASSHGRGGGYGYTF. Written as DNA, the CDR3 is TGTGCCAGCAGCCACGGCCGAGGCGGTGGCTATGGCTACACCTTC.

To note about this clone: It is unclear where the CDR3 begins or ends on the DNA, so no DNA is shown, and the CDR3 is as TCRdb lists it. J is TRBJ2-5 and V is TRBV29-1; TRBD1, the table's D call, was not compared with the DNA. In germline, CDR1 is SQVTM, CDR2 ANQGSEA. Ends included, the CDR3 has 14 residues. This CDR3 reads CSVEPRGFLETQYF.

This chain joins TRBV18 and TRBJ2-7; 7 nucleotides agree with TRBD1. Germline V CDR1 and CDR2: KGHSH, LQKENI. V lost 5 bases and J lost 2; bases outside the gene matches: 6. This CDR3 contains 14 residues. CDR3 protein: CASSVTGTAYEQYF. The CDR3 DNA reads as TGTGCCAGCTCAGTAACAGGGACAGCCTACGAGCAGTACTTC.

V is TRBV10-3 and J is TRBJ2-3; tentative D call: TRBD1 (6 bases). CDR1 is ENHRY and CDR2 is SYGVKD in the germline V gene. The length of the CDR3 is 13 residues. In DNA, the CDR3 is TGTGCGCACCAACAGGGACGGACAGATACGCAGTATTTT. As protein: CAHQQGRTDTQYF.

The chain joins TRBV7-9 to TRBJ1-2; D perhaps matches TRBD1 (6 bases). This CDR3 region has 13 residues. Between the trimmed V and J ends, which lost 5 bases and 4 bases, there was a span of 11 bases. Per the germline V gene, CDR1 is SEHNR and CDR2 is FQNEAQ (reference sequence). CDR3 residues: CASSQGQPYGYTF. The CDR3 nucleotides read TGTGCCAGCAGCCAAGGACAGCCCTATGGCTACACCTTC.